This entry lists 7 T cell receptor beta chains sequenced from one sample in a study of blood T cell repertoires in COVID-19 (dated by TCRdb to between 2020 and 2021). Libraries were constructed by the immunoSEQ multiplex PCR assay. The immuneACCESS repertoire file appears here via TCRdb, limited to in-frame rearrangements. These files lack a portion of the clones; in checked studies, under half of the deficit traces to unresolved V genes, and the cause of the others is not known. Across this sample there are under 250,000 clones, with about 80% seen only once. The leading ten clones occupy approximately 4% of the sample. The sample comprised peripheral blood. These receptor sequences come from a man between 45 and 60 years old with active or convalescent COVID-19.

This chain joins TRBV9 and TRBJ1-4; 10 bases are shared with TRBD1. The length of the CDR3 is 14 residues. V shed 3 bases and J 6 bases; nucleotides not matched to a gene: 2. Germline assignment: CDR1 SGDLS and CDR2 YYNGEE. CDR3 loop: CASSAGQGDEKLFF. The CDR3 DNA is TGTGCCAGCAGCGCAGGACAGGGGGATGAAAAACTGTTTTTT.

This clone showed up just a few times. V gene TRBV6-5 combines with J gene TRBJ2-7; D is possibly TRBD1 (6 bases). V lost 2 bases, J lost 6 bases, and 17 bases lay in between. This CDR3 contains 15 residues. The germline V gene has CDR1 MNHEY and CDR2 SVGAGI. The CDR3 protein is CASSYSRTAVGEQYF. In DNA, the CDR3 is TGTGCCAGCAGTTACAGCCGGACAGCCGTGGGCGAGCAGTACTTC.

The chain joins TRBV13 to TRBJ2-1, with D maybe TRBD1 (6 bases). Germline CDR1 PRHDT, CDR2 FYEKMQ (reference sequence). The germline V and J ends were trimmed by 1 base and 12 bases, with 19 bases remaining between them. The CDR3 extends over 15 amino acids. In DNA form, the CDR3 reads TGTGCCAGCAGCTTAGCTCAGGGGACGGTTTCTGGGCAGTTCTTC. The encoded protein is CASSLAQGTVSGQFF.

This chain uses TRBV21-1 with TRBJ2-3; the table's D call TRBD1 went unverified against the DNA. TRBV21-1 is an annotated pseudogene. The CDR3 contains 15 residues. CDR3 sequence reads: CASSKSQGATDTQYF. CDR3 in DNA: TGTGCCAGCAGCAAATCCCAGGGGGCCACAGATACGCAGTATTTT.

The CDR3, as DNA: TGTGCCAGTAGTATCCCGGGACAGGGTATCGCTGGCTACACCTTC. Protein: CASSIPGQGIAGYTF. This sequence joins TRBV19 and TRBJ1-2; 9 bases are shared with TRBD1. Unmatched junction bases numbered 9, after V lost 3 bases and J lost 7 bases. Germline loops: CDR1 LNHDA, CDR2 SQIVND (reference sequence). The CDR3 is 15 residues long.

The rearrangement uses TRBV5-4 and TRBJ2-3; 7 bases agree with TRBD1. The CDR3 has 13 residues. Germline CDR1 is SGHNT and CDR2 is YYREEE (reference sequence). For the CDR3, the DNA is TGTGCAGGCGGCAGGGGGTTAATAGATACGCAGTATTTT. This translates into CAGGRGLIDTQYF.

V and J are TRBV6-5 and TRBJ1-5; tentative D call: TRBD1 (6 bases). Trimming shortened V by 6 bases and J by 7 bases, and 13 bases separated the two germline ends. The CDR3 covers 13 residues. Germline CDR1 reads MNHEY; CDR2 reads SVGAGI. The CDR3 region has the DNA TGTGCCAGCAGGCGACAGGAGAGGCAGCCCCAGCATTTT. As protein: CASRRQERQPQHF.